These 13 T cell receptor beta chains originate from one sample sequenced in a study of tumor-infiltrating lymphocytes in glioblastoma multiforme. TCRB libraries came from RNA via three nested multiplex PCR rounds. Using its own MiXCR run on the multiplex PCR reads, TCRdb lists one record per CDR3 protein. The sample carries approximately 13,000 distinct CDR3 sequences, around 70% recorded once. Sample: brain tumor tissue. All receptors derive from a male donor with glioblastoma.

Of note for this clonotype: Lacking the conserved final phenylalanine or tryptophan, this CDR3 likely reflects a read error. The chain recombines TRBV12-3 or TRBV12-4 with TRBJ2-7; 9 bases agree with TRBD2. Germline trimming cut 4 bases from V and 3 bases from J; bases unmatched to any gene: 10. This CDR3 spans 16 amino acids. For the CDR3, the DNA is TGTGCCAGCAGTTCCGGGGCTAGCGGGAAAGGCTACGAGCAGTACTTA. Amino acid sequence: CASSSGASGKGYEQYL.

This chain links TRBV19 with TRBJ1-2; possibly TRBD1 for D (5 bases). V lost 0 bases to trimming and J lost 8 bases, with 10 bases between them. Germline V gene lookup returns CDR1 LNHDA and CDR2 SQIVND (reference sequence). The CDR3 totals 13 residues. For the CDR3, the DNA is TGTGCCAGTAGTATAGATCAGGGCTGGGGCTACACCTTC. It specifies CASSIDQGWGYTF.

Turning to this clonotype: The junction and the germline gene differ at one end; a read error may be behind it. The genes are TRBV13 and TRBJ2-3; D gene uncertain. There are 11 residues in the CDR3. Germline values: CDR1 PRHDT, CDR2 FYEKMQ (reference sequence). The CDR3 sequence: CAGSLTDMQYF. The CDR3, as DNA: TGTGCCGGCAGCCTCACAGATATGCAGTATTTT.

J is TRBJ2-1 and V is TRBV11-2, with 7 bases identical to TRBD2. This CDR3 is built from 16 residues. The ends lost 0 bases at V and 7 bases at J; junction bases unmatched: 9. The V gene's germline CDR1 is SGHAT and CDR2 FQNNGV. CDR3 in amino acids: CASSLDSGGLSNEQFF. As DNA, the CDR3 is TGTGCCAGCAGCTTAGATTCGGGGGGACTTTCAAATGAGCAGTTCTTC.

The genes are TRBV11-1 and TRBJ2-1; no reliable D call. The germline V gene encodes CDR1 SGHAT and CDR2 FQDESV (reference sequence). The CDR3 extends over 12 amino acids. V was clipped by 0 bases and J by 12 bases, with 9 bases between them. This CDR3 is CASSLARMRQFF. The CDR3 nucleotides are TGTGCCAGCAGCTTAGCGCGTATGAGGCAGTTCTTC.

This clonotype has only a few counts. This rearrangement joins TRBV6-2 or TRBV6-3 to TRBJ2-3; TRBD2 might be the D (5 bases). V was clipped by 5 bases and J by 4 bases, with 13 bases between them. CDR3 size: 14 residues. Per the germline V gene, CDR1 is MNHEY and CDR2 is SVGEGT. CDR3 bases: TGTGCCAGCAGTCGGAACCCGGAGGCAGATACGCAGTATTTT. Its translation: CASSRNPEADTQYF.

For this clonotype: The conserved phenylalanine or tryptophan normally closing the CDR3 is absent here, so this likely arose from a read error. The limits of the CDR3 on the DNA are not certain, so only TCRdb's listed CDR3 is given. The chain carries TRBV5-4 and TRBJ2-3; TRBD1, the table's D call, was not compared with the DNA. The V gene's germline CDR1 is SGHNT and CDR2 YYREEE (reference sequence). The CDR3 extends over 16 residues, inclusive of both ends. The CDR3: CASSLGGRGSTDTQYY.

Worth noting for this clonotype: A read error may produce the germline difference seen at one junction end. The rearrangement uses TRBV11-2 and TRBJ2-2, with 7 nucleotides matching TRBD2. Looked up from germline, CDR1 is SGHAT and CDR2 is FQNNGV. The CDR3 loop spans 20 amino acids. Here the CDR3 reads CASTPSFGQGLAVITGGLFF. Written as DNA, the CDR3 is TGTGCCAGCACCCCCTCTTTCGGCCAAGGGCTAGCGGTAATCACCGGGGGGCTGTTTTTT.

In this sample, this clonotype turned up many times. CDR3 sequence (DNA): TGTGCCACCAGTGACCCGGGTGACAATGGCTACACCTTC. Translated, it gives CATSDPGDNGYTF. The rearrangement uses TRBV24-1 and TRBJ1-2; D unresolved. CDR1 and CDR2 (germline): KGHDR, SFDVKD. This CDR3 is built from 13 residues. The V and J ends lost 4 bases and 6 bases respectively, with 11 bases between them.

This clonotype is labeled as large. The J gene is TRBJ2-1, the V gene TRBV11-2; the match to TRBD2 covers 12 bases. Trimming cost V 5 bases and J 9 bases; bases outside gene matches: 11. Germline V gene data show CDR1 as SGHAT and CDR2 as FQNNGV. This CDR3 is built from 16 residues. The CDR3 loop is CASSARVTSGGSEQFF. CDR3 DNA: TGTGCCAGCAGCGCTCGCGTCACTAGCGGGGGGAGTGAGCAGTTCTTC. Full variable domain (missing parts from reference TRBV11-2 and TRBJ2-1): EAGVAQSPRYKIIEKRQSVAFWCNPISGHATLYWYQQILGQGPKLLIQFQNNGVVDDSQLPKDRFSAERLKGVDSTLKIQPAKLEDSAVYLCASSARVTSGGSEQFFGPGTRLTVL.

This chain connects TRBV20-1 to TRBJ1-1; D gene ambiguous. Germline CDR1 is DFQATT and CDR2 is SNEGSKA (reference sequence). The CDR3 length is 15 residues. V was trimmed by 3 bases and J by 0 bases, leaving 14 bases between them. The CDR3 DNA is TGCAGTGCTAGTCGGTCGTTTGAGTTGAACACTGAAGCTTTCTTT. Translated: CSASRSFELNTEAFF.

This clonotype has more than one count but fewer than ten. V gene TRBV12-3 or TRBV12-4 combines with J gene TRBJ2-7; tentative D call: TRBD1 (6 bases). The CDR3 consists of 15 residues. Trimming removed 0 bases at V and 5 bases at J, with 14 bases between. The CDR3 loop reads CASSLAGNRANEQYF. For the CDR3, the DNA is TGTGCCAGCAGTTTAGCGGGGAACAGGGCCAACGAGCAGTACTTC.

There are a few counts of this clonotype. Since the CDR3 does not end with the conserved phenylalanine or tryptophan, this likely comes from a read error. This chain uses TRBV12-3 or TRBV12-4 with TRBJ2-3; D is ambiguous. This CDR3 has 12 amino acids. CDR3 loop: CVSSFPGDTQYL. The CDR3 DNA reads as TGTGTCAGCAGTTTTCCCGGAGATACGCAGTATCTT.